The rows below give T cell receptor beta chains drawn from one sample of a study of blood T cell repertoires in COVID-19. Some clones are missing from TCRdb's copy, which holds only in-frame ones; the method was immunoSEQ multiplex PCR. The repertoire holds 350,000 or so clones, with just over 85% as singletons. The sequenced sample was PBMCs or T cells enriched from blood (not recorded which). The receptors here all came from a woman in her thirties or forties with acute COVID-19. CDR3s include the opening cysteine and the closing phenylalanine or tryptophan. A D gene is named only where the DNA matches it firmly. Clone size is stated in some rows and not others, as once, few, many or a class when expanded.

clone_size | j_call | v_call | d_call | cdr3_aa | cdr3_nt
- | TRBJ2-5 | TRBV5-1 | TRBD1 | CASSSGQPRRETQYF | TGCGCCAGCAGCTCGGGACAGCCTCGCCGAGAGACCCAGTACTTC
- | TRBJ2-7 | TRBV3-1/TRBV3-2 | TRBD1 | CASSQQKGGTGEIDEQYF | TGTGCCAGCAGCCAACAAAAAGGAGGGACAGGGGAAATTGACGAGCAGTACTTC
- | TRBJ2-7 | TRBV5-6 | TRBD1 | CASRGGQADF | TGTGCCAGCAGAGGGGGACAGGCGGACTTC
- | TRBJ2-1 | TRBV28 | - | CASSLGSRGRNEQFF | TGTGCCAGCAGTTTGGGGAGCAGGGGACGCAATGAGCAGTTCTTC
- | TRBJ1-3 | TRBV5-1 | - | CASSRGQLNSGNTIYF | TGCGCCAGCAGCCGGGGTCAGCTTAACTCTGGAAACACCATATATTTT
once | TRBJ1-6 | TRBV7-9 | - | CASSFRVPNSPLHF | TGTGCCAGCAGCTTTCGAGTGCCTAATTCACCCCTCCACTTT
- | TRBJ2-7 | TRBV28 | TRBD2 | CASSTVAGVSYEQYF | TGTGCCAGCAGTACCGTAGCGGGAGTGTCCTACGAGCAGTACTTC
- | TRBJ2-1 | TRBV10-3 | - | CAISFRLDNEQFF | TGTGCCATCAGCTTTAGACTCGACAATGAGCAGTTCTTC
- | TRBJ2-5 | TRBV5-1 | TRBD2 | CASSLGLAADPGTQYF | TGCGCCAGCAGCTTGGGACTAGCGGCCGACCCGGGGACCCAGTACTTC
- | TRBJ2-5 | TRBV5-1 | TRBD2 | CASSLVWLAGATGETQYF | TGCGCCAGCAGCTTGGTTTGGCTAGCGGGAGCCACGGGAGAGACCCAGTACTTC
- | TRBJ2-5 | TRBV7-2 | - | CASSLRLNQETQYF | TGTGCCAGCAGCCTCAGACTAAACCAAGAGACCCAGTACTTC
- | TRBJ2-7 | TRBV6-6 | TRBD1 | CASSEDRGLYEQYF | TGTGCCAGCAGTGAGGACAGGGGGCTGTACGAGCAGTACTTC
- | TRBJ2-4 | TRBV27 | - | CASSSIWAENIQYF | TGTGCCAGCAGTTCAATCTGGGCCGAAAACATTCAGTACTTC
- | TRBJ2-7 | TRBV27 | - | CASSPWGQSSYEQYF | TGTGCCAGCAGTCCCTGGGGCCAGAGCTCCTACGAGCAGTACTTC
- | TRBJ1-5 | TRBV5-1 | TRBD1 | CASSLAGTGGQPQHF | TGCGCCAGCAGCTTGGCCGGGACAGGGGGCCAGCCCCAGCATTTT
- | TRBJ2-2 | TRBV4-2 | TRBD1 | CASSRQGSGELFF | TGTGCCAGCAGCCGACAGGGGAGCGGGGAGCTGTTTTTT
once | TRBJ2-7 | TRBV3-1/TRBV3-2 | TRBD2 | CASSPRLARDHEQYF | TGTGCCAGCAGCCCCCGACTAGCGAGAGACCACGAGCAGTACTTC
- | TRBJ2-3 | TRBV7-2 | - | CASSSTRSSTDTQYF | TGTGCCAGCAGCTCAACTCGATCTAGCACAGATACGCAGTATTTT
- | TRBJ2-2 | TRBV28 | - | CASTPRDRATNTGELFF | TGTGCCAGCACGCCCCGCGACAGAGCTACGAACACCGGGGAGCTGTTTTTT
- | TRBJ2-2 | TRBV18 | TRBD1 | CASSPRQGSAGELFF | TGTGCCAGCTCACCACGACAGGGTTCGGCCGGGGAGCTGTTTTTT
- | TRBJ2-7 | TRBV7-2 | - | CASSLVGGIPYEQYF | TGTGCCAGCAGCTTAGTTGGAGGAATCCCCTACGAGCAGTACTTC
- | TRBJ2-6 | TRBV7-2 | TRBD1 | CASSLIGQGARGANVLTF | TGTGCCAGCAGCTTAATCGGACAGGGGGCGCGGGGGGCCAACGTCCTGACTTTC
- | TRBJ2-3 | TRBV6-2/TRBV6-3 | TRBD1 | CASSLQGVGIDTQYF | TGTGCCAGCAGTCTACAGGGGGTAGGGATAGATACGCAGTATTTT
- | TRBJ2-5 | TRBV18 | TRBD1 | CASSPQKGAGETQYF | TGTGCCAGCTCACCACAAAAGGGGGCAGGAGAGACCCAGTACTTC
- | TRBJ2-5 | TRBV2 | - | CASTRDLKETQYF | TGTGCCAGCACGCGGGACCTTAAAGAGACCCAGTACTTC